The 24 T cell receptor beta chains below all came from one sample that was sequenced in a study of identical twins. TCRdb called the 5' RACE reads again in MiXCR, with one record for every CDR3 protein. This table has fewer than 550,000 distinct CDR3 sequences, around an eighth appearing once. These same data were also listed under a study on yellow fever vaccine responses in identical twins.

Sample: CD4+ T cells sorted from blood. All receptors derive from a woman in her late teens or twenties in good health.

V usage is TRBV30 and J usage is TRBJ1-5; TRBD1 aligns across 9 bases. The CDR3 covers 14 residues. CDR1 and CDR2 (germline): GTSNPN, SVGIG (reference sequence). J was trimmed by 5 bases and V by 5 bases; bases with no gene match: 7. The CDR3 spells CAWGVQGADQPQHF. The CDR3 DNA reads as TGTGCCTGGGGGGTACAGGGGGCGGATCAGCCCCAGCATTTT.

This clonotype was seen only a few times. V is TRBV24-1 and J is TRBJ2-1; TRBD2 agrees at 10 bases. The CDR3 sequence is 15 residues long. CDR1 is KGHDR, CDR2 SFDVKD, per germline. V lost 8 bases to trimming and J lost 8 bases; unmatched junction nucleotides: 11. CDR3 sequence reads: CATKRSGGASDEQFF. The CDR3, as DNA: TGTGCCACCAAACGAAGCGGGGGGGCTTCCGATGAGCAGTTCTTC.

This clonotype was seen many times. The V call is TRBV5-1, the J call TRBJ2-7; 13 bases align to TRBD2. Germline V gives CDR1 SGHRS, CDR2 YFSETQ. Losses at the gene ends were 4 bases for V and 3 bases for J; bases not matched to a gene: 4. This CDR3 is built from 15 residues. CDR3 bases: TGCGCCAGCAGCCCCGGGACTAGCGGGGTCTACGAGCAGTACTTC. This sequence encodes CASSPGTSGVYEQYF.

The chain links TRBV10-3 to TRBJ2-7, with TRBD1 as a possible D gene (5 bases). The CDR3 totals 13 residues. CDR1 is ENHRY, CDR2 SYGVKD, per germline. Trimming pared 6 bases from V and 2 bases from J, leaving 11 bases between. CDR3 amino acids: CAISPTETYEQYF. The CDR3 DNA follows: TGTGCCATCAGCCCGACAGAAACCTACGAGCAGTACTTC.

This chain links TRBV15 with TRBJ2-3, with TRBD2 matching over 9 bases. Germline V lookup: CDR1 LNHNV, CDR2 YYDKDF (reference sequence). With V trimmed by 1 base and J by 5 bases, 7 bases remained unmatched. There are 16 residues in the CDR3. This CDR3 reads CATSRGGTSRGDTQYF. The CDR3 DNA follows: TGTGCCACCAGCAGAGGGGGGACTAGCCGCGGAGATACGCAGTATTTT.

The rearrangement joins TRBV7-3 to TRBJ2-3; 8 bases agree with TRBD2. Germline-derived CDR1 and CDR2 are SGHTA and FQGTGA. Unmatched junction bases numbered 13, after V lost 5 bases and J lost 0 bases. The CDR3 loop spans 18 amino acids. The chain's CDR3 is CASSPPRGGKPSTDTQYF. CDR3 sequence (DNA): TGTGCCAGCAGCCCCCCCCGGGGGGGTAAACCTAGCACAGATACGCAGTATTTT. The full variable domain, with the rest looked up from reference TRBV7-3 and TRBJ2-3, is GAGVSQTPSNKVTEKGKYVELRCDPISGHTALYWYRQSLGQGPEFLIYFQGTGAADDSGLPNDRFFAVRPEGSVSTLKIQRTERGDSAVYLCASSPPRGGKPSTDTQYFGPGTRLTVL.

This clonotype was counted between two and nine times. This chain uses TRBV6-5 with TRBJ2-1; 11 nucleotides line up with TRBD2. This CDR3 has 15 amino acids. V shed 3 bases, J shed 6 bases, and the junction held 4 bases outside the gene matches. Germline V gives CDR1 MNHEY, CDR2 SVGAGI. CDR3 amino acids: CASSYTGLAANEQFF. CDR3 DNA: TGTGCCAGCAGTTATACGGGACTAGCGGCCAATGAGCAGTTCTTC.

The V and J genes are TRBV7-9 and TRBJ2-5; TRBD1 matches at 9 bases. Germline V gene data show CDR1 as SEHNR and CDR2 as FQNEAQ (reference sequence). The CDR3 sequence is 15 residues long. J was trimmed by 4 bases and V by 4 bases; bases with no gene match: 7. The DNA for the CDR3 is TGTGCCAGCAGCTACCACTTGGACAGGGGAGAGACCCAGTACTTC. Its protein product is CASSYHLDRGETQYF.

This rearrangement joins TRBV6-1 to TRBJ1-3; D is unclear. The CDR3 is made up of 14 amino acids. The V end lost 5 bases, the J end lost 0 bases, and 8 bases lay between the germline ends. Per germline, CDR1 MNHNS and CDR2 SASEGT. CDR3 DNA sequence: TGTGCCAGCAGTCCCACGGCCTCTGGAAACACCATATATTTT. Translating it yields CASSPTASGNTIYF.

V gene TRBV4-3 combines with J gene TRBJ2-7; 7 positions agree with TRBD2. CDR3 length equals 17 residues. V was pared by 4 bases and J by 0 bases, with 12 bases of the junction left unmatched. Germline V gene data show CDR1 as LGHNA and CDR2 as YSLEER. CDR3 region: CASSPGDPLAYSYEQYF. DNA of the CDR3: TGCGCCAGCAGCCCAGGAGATCCACTAGCGTACTCCTACGAGCAGTACTTC.

The chain employs TRBV28 and TRBJ2-7; no clear D. CDR3 length: 11 amino acids. Per the germline V gene, CDR1 is MDHEN and CDR2 is SYDVKM. Trimming took 10 bases from V and 3 from J, leaving 10 bases between them. The CDR3 is CATSKDYEQYF. In nucleotides, the CDR3 is TGTGCCACCTCTAAGGACTACGAGCAGTACTTC.

This chain links TRBV28 with TRBJ2-1, with 7 nucleotides matching TRBD2. V lost 3 bases, J lost 5 bases, and 7 bases stayed unmatched. CDR1 is MDHEN, CDR2 SYDVKM, per germline. The length of the CDR3 is 15 residues. The CDR3 spells CASSLTGTIHNEQFF. The CDR3 DNA follows: TGTGCCAGCAGTTTGACCGGGACTATACACAATGAGCAGTTCTTC.

The gene calls are TRBV2 and TRBJ2-2; no definite D call. V lost 7 bases to trimming and J lost 6 bases, with 12 bases between them. From germline, CDR1 is SNHLY and CDR2 FYNNEI. The length of the CDR3 is 13 residues. CDR3: CASTGSSSGELFF. CDR3 DNA: TGTGCCAGCACCGGGTCTTCTTCCGGGGAGCTGTTTTTT.

The V gene is TRBV6-5, the J gene TRBJ2-1, with 11 bases aligning to TRBD2. CDR1 and CDR2 (germline): MNHEY, SVGAGI. CDR3 length: 17 amino acids. The trim removed 0 bases at V and 12 bases at J, leaving 13 bases unmatched. The CDR3 spells CASSYSITSGSQLGQFF. The CDR3 region has the DNA TGTGCCAGCAGTTACTCGATCACTAGCGGGAGTCAGTTGGGGCAGTTCTTC.

This chain joins TRBV11-2 and TRBJ2-7; tentative D call: TRBD1 (6 bases). Germline V gene data show CDR1 as SGHAT and CDR2 as FQNNGV. The CDR3 loop spans 15 amino acids. Between the trimmed V and J ends, which lost 1 base and 4 bases, there was a span of 14 bases. The CDR3 here is CASSLVPGQHYEQYF. CDR3 coding DNA: TGTGCCAGCAGCTTAGTTCCCGGACAGCATTACGAGCAGTACTTC.

The V and J genes are TRBV7-2 and TRBJ2-7; TRBD1 agrees at 7 bases. After removal of 5 bases from V and 3 bases from J, the junction contained 10 bases not matched to a gene. The germline V gene has CDR1 SGHTA and CDR2 FQGNSA. The CDR3 sequence is 15 residues long. The CDR3 sequence is CASSRFRDSNYEQYF. In DNA form, the CDR3 reads TGTGCCAGCAGCCGATTCCGGGACAGCAACTACGAGCAGTACTTC. The full variable domain, with the rest looked up from reference TRBV7-2 and TRBJ2-7, is GAGVSQSPSNKVTEKGKDVELRCDPISGHTALYWYRQSLGQGLEFLIYFQGNSAPDKSGLPSDRFSAERTGGSVSTLTIQRTQQEDSAVYLCASSRFRDSNYEQYFGPGTRLTVT.

There are a few counts of this clonotype. The rearrangement links TRBV6-2 or TRBV6-3 to TRBJ2-5, with a weak D call TRBD2 (6 bases). CDR3 size: 17 residues. Trimming shortened V by 2 bases and J by 1 base, and 17 bases separated the two germline ends. CDR1 and CDR2 (germline): MNHEY, SVGEGT. The CDR3 sequence is CASSYGPVRGSQETQYF. The CDR3 DNA sequence: TGTGCCAGCAGTTACGGGCCGGTGCGGGGTAGCCAAGAGACCCAGTACTTC.

The rearrangement joins TRBV20-1 to TRBJ2-7; 8 bases line up with TRBD2. The CDR3 is made up of 14 amino acids. Germline-derived CDR1 and CDR2 are DFQATT and SNEGSKA (reference sequence). Unmatched junction bases numbered 12, after V lost 7 bases and J lost 4 bases. CDR3 in amino acids: CSVRLAGPGYEQYF. The CDR3, as DNA: TGCAGTGTCCGCCTAGCGGGCCCTGGTTACGAGCAGTACTTC.

The V gene is TRBV28, the J gene TRBJ2-6; possibly TRBD2 for D (6 bases). Germline CDR1 reads MDHEN; CDR2 reads SYDVKM. Trimming removed 1 base at V and 2 bases at J, with 12 bases between. The CDR3 consists of 17 residues. The CDR3 coding sequence is TGTGCCAGCAGTTTATTGGGGGGTGGAACTGGGGCCAACGTCCTGACTTTC. Translation: CASSLLGGGTGANVLTF.

The chain is built from TRBV12-3 or TRBV12-4 and TRBJ2-5; TRBD2 might be the D (6 bases). V dropped 3 bases and J dropped 2 bases, with 10 bases sitting between them. The CDR3 runs to 14 residues. The CDR3 sequence: CASSFGGKQETQYF. The DNA of the CDR3 is TGTGCCAGCAGTTTTGGCGGGAAGCAAGAGACCCAGTACTTC.

This clonotype was seen a handful of times. This sequence joins TRBV7-8 and TRBJ2-1; TRBD1 matches 7 bases. Germline trimming cut 4 bases from V and 7 bases from J; bases unmatched to any gene: 7. This CDR3 comprises 14 residues. The germline V gene has CDR1 SGHVS and CDR2 FQNEAQ. The CDR3: CASSYRDRENEQFF. CDR3 nucleotides: TGTGCCAGCAGCTACCGGGACAGAGAAAATGAGCAGTTCTTC.

The chain links TRBV19 to TRBJ2-3; no reliable D call. Germline V gives CDR1 LNHDA, CDR2 SQIVND (reference sequence). The CDR3 runs 14 residues. Trimming removed 7 bases at V and 1 base at J, with 12 bases between. Here the CDR3 DNA reads TGTGCCAGTACCATGCGATTAGGCACAGATACGCAGTATTTT. It is translated as CASTMRLGTDTQYF.

J is TRBJ2-7 and V is TRBV6-2 or TRBV6-3; D is unclear. V dropped 0 bases and J dropped 0 bases, with 6 bases sitting between them. Germline V CDR1 and CDR2: MNHEY, SVGEGT. The CDR3 extends over 14 amino acids. CDR3 amino acids: CASSYSASSYEQYF. For the CDR3, the DNA is TGTGCCAGCAGTTACTCGGCGAGCTCCTACGAGCAGTACTTC.

This clonotype was recorded a few times. This chain connects TRBV4-2 to TRBJ1-4, with D tentatively TRBD1 (6 bases). The germline V and J ends were trimmed by 1 base and 8 bases, with 11 bases remaining between them. Germline V gene data show CDR1 as LGHNA and CDR2 as YNFKEQ. The CDR3 extends over 14 amino acids. The CDR3 coding sequence is TGTGCCAGCAGCCAAGGGGGGGCGCAAGAAAAACTGTTTTTT. Amino acid sequence: CASSQGGAQEKLFF.